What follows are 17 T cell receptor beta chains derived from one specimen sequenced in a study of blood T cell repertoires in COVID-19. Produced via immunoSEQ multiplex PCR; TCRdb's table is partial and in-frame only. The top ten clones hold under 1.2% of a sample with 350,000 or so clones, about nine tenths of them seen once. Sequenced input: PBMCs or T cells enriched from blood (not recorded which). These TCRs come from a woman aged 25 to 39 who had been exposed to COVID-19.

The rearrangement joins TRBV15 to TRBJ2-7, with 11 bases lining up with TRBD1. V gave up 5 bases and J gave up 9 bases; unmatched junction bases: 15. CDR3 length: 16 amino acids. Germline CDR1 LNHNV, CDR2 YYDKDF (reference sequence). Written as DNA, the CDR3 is TGTGCCACCAGCCCCCCTCCCCCCTGGACAGGGGGCGGGCAGTACTTC. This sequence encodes CATSPPPPWTGGGQYF.

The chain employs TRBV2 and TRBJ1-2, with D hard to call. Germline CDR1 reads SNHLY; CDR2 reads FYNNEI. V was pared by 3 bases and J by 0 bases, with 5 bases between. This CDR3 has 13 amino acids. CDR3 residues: CASSEGPNYGYTF. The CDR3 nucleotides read TGTGCCAGCAGTGAGGGCCCTAACTATGGCTACACCTTC.

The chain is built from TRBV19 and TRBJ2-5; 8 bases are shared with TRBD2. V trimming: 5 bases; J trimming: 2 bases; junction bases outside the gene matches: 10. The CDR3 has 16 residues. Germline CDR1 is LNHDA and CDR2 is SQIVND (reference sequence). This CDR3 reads CASSGLAGERQETQYF. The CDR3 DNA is TGTGCCAGTAGTGGACTAGCCGGAGAGAGACAAGAGACCCAGTACTTC.

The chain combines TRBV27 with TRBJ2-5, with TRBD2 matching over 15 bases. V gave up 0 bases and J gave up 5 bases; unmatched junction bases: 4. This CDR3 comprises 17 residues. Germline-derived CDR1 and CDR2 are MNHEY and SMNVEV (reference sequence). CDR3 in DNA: TGTGCCAGCAGTTTATCCTCCGGACTAGCGGGAGGGGAGACCCAGTACTTC. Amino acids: CASSLSSGLAGGETQYF.

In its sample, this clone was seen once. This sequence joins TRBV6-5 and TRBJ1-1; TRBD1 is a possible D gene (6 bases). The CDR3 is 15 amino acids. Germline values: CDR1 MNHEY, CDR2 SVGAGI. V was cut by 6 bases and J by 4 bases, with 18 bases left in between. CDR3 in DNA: TGTGCCAGCAGCGCAGGGGATACGGTGGGCACTGAAGCTTTCTTT. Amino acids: CASSAGDTVGTEAFF.

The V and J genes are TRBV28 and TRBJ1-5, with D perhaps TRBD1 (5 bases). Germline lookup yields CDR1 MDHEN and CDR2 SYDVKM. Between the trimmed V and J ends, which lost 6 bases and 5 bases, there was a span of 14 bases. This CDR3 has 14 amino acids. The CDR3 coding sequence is TGTGCCAGCAGCGGGGGGAATGGGGATCAGCCCCAGCATTTT. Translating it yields CASSGGNGDQPQHF.

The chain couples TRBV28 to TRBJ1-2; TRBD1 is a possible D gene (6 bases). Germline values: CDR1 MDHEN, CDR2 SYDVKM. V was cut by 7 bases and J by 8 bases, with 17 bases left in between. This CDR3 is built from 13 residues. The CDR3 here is CASNKQHTGGYTF. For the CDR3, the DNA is TGTGCCAGCAATAAACAGCACACAGGGGGCTACACCTTC.

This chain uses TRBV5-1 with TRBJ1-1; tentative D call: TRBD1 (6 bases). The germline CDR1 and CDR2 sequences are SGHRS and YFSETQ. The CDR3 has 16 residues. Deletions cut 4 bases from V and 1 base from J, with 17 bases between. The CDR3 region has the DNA TGCGCCAGCAGCCCGGGGGGTAGACAGGCGAACACTGAAGCTTTCTTT. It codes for CASSPGGRQANTEAFF.

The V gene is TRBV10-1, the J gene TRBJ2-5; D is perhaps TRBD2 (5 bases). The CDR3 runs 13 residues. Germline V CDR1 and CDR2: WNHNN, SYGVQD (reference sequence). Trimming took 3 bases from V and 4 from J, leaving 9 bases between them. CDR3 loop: CASSDVAGETQYF. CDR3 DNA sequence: TGCGCCAGCAGTGATGTGGCGGGAGAGACCCAGTACTTC.

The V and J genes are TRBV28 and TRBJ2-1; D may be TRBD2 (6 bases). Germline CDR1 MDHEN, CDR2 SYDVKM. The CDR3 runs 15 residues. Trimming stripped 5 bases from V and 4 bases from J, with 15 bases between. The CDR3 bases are TGTGCCAGCAGTCCCTCCGGGACTGGATACAATGAGCAGTTCTTC. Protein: CASSPSGTGYNEQFF.

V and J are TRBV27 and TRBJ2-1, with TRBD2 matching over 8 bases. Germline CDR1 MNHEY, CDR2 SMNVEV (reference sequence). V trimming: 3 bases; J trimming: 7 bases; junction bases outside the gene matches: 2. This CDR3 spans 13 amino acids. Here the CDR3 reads CASSFIAGNEQFF. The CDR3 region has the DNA TGTGCCAGCAGTTTCATAGCGGGAAATGAGCAGTTCTTC.

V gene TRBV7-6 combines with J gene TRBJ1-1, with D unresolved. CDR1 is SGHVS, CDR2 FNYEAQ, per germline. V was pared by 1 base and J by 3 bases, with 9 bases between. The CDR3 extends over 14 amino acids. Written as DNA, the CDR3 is TGTGCCAGCAGCTTAGAAACAGTTGACACTGAAGCTTTCTTT. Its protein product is CASSLETVDTEAFF.

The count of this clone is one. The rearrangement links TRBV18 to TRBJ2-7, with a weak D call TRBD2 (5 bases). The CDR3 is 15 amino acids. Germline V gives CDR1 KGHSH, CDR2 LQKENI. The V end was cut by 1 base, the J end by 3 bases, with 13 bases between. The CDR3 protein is CASSPREIAFYEQYF. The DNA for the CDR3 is TGTGCCAGCTCACCACGGGAGATCGCTTTCTACGAGCAGTACTTC.

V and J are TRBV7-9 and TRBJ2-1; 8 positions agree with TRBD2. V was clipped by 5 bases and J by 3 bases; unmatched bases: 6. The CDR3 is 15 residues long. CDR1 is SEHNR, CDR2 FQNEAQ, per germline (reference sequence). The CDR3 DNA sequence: TGTGCCAGCAGCCACTCTAGCGGGTACTACAATGAGCAGTTCTTC. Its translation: CASSHSSGYYNEQFF.

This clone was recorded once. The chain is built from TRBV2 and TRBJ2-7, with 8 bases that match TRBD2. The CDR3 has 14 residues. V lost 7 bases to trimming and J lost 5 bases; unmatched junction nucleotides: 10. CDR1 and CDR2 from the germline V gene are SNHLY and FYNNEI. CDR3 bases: TGTGCCAGCAACCGAGGACTAGCTGTACACGAGCAGTACTTC. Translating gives CASNRGLAVHEQYF. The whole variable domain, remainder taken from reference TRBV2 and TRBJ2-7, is EPEVTQTPSHQVTQMGQEVILRCVPISNHLYFYWYRQILGQKVEFLVSFYNNEISEKSEIFDDQFSVERPDGSNFTLKIRSTKLEDSAMYFCASNRGLAVHEQYFGPGTRLTVT.

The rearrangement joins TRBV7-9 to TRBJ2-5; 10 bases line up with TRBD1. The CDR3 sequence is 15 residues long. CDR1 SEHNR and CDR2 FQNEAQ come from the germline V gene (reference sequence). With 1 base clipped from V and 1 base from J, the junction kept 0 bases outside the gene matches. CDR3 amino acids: CASSLGTGGQETQYF. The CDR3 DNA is TGTGCCAGCAGCTTAGGGACAGGGGGCCAAGAGACCCAGTACTTC.

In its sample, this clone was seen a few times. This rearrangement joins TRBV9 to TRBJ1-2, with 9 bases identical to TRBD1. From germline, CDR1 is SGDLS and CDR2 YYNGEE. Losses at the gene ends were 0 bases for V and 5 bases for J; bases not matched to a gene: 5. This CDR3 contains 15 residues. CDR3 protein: CASSVATGTGYGYTF. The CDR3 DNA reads TGTGCCAGCAGCGTAGCTACCGGGACAGGGTATGGCTACACCTTC.